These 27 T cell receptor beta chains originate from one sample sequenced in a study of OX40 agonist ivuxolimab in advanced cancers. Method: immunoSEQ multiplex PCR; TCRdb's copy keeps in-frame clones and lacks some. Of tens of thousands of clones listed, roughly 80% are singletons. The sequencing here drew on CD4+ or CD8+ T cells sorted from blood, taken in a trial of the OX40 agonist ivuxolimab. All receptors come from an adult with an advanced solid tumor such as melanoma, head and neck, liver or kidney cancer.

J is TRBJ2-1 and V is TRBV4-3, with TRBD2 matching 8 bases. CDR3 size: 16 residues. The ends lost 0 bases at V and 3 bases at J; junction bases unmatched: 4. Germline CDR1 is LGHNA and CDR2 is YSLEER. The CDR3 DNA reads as TGCGCCAGCAGCCAAGATCTAGCGGGCGACTACAATGAGCAGTTCTTC. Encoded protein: CASSQDLAGDYNEQFF.

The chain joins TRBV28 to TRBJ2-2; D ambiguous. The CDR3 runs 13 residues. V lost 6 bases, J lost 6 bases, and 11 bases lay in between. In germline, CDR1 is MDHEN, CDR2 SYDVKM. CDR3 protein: CASRFAVAGELFF. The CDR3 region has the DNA TGTGCCAGCAGATTCGCAGTGGCCGGGGAGCTGTTTTTT.

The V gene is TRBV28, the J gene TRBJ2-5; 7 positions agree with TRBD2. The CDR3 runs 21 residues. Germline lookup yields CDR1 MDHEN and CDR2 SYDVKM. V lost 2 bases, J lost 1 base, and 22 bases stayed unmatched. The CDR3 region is CASSLGRSWSLGRETQETQYF. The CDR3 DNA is TGTGCCAGCAGTTTAGGAAGGAGTTGGTCATTAGGGCGGGAGACCCAAGAGACCCAGTACTTC.

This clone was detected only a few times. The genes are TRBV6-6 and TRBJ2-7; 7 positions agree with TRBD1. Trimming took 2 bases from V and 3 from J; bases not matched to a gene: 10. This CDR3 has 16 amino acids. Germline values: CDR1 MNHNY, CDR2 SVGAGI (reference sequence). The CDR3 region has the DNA TGTGCCAGCAGTTACCTTTCCCGGACAGGAAGCTACGAGCAGTACTTC. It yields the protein CASSYLSRTGSYEQYF.

CDR3 sequence reads: CASTGRGNQPQHF. In DNA, the CDR3 is TGTGCCAGCACCGGTCGGGGCAATCAGCCCCAGCATTTT. The chain has TRBV28 and TRBJ1-5; D is undetermined. The CDR3 loop spans 13 amino acids. Germline lookup yields CDR1 MDHEN and CDR2 SYDVKM. Trimming pared 7 bases from V and 2 bases from J, leaving 9 bases between. Full variable domain (outside the CDR3, taken from reference TRBV28 and TRBJ1-5): DVKVTQSSRYLVKRTGEKVFLECVQDMDHENMFWYRQDPGLGLRLIYFSYDVKMKEKGDIPEGYSVSREKKERFSLILESASTNQTSMYLCASTGRGNQPQHFGDGTRLSIL.

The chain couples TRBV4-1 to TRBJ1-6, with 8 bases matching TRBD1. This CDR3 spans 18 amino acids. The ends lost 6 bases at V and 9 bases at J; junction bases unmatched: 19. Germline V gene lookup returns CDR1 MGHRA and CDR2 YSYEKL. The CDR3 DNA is TGCGCCAGCAGTCACGGGACAGGTCGAGCTGGGGGTCGTTCACCCCTCCACTTT. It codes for CASSHGTGRAGGRSPLHF.

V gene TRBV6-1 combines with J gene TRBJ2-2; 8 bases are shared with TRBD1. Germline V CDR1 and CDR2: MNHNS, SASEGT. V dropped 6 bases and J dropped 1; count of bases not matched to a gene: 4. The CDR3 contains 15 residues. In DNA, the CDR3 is TGTGCCAGCAGGCAGGGGGCGCGGAACACCGGGGAGCTGTTTTTT. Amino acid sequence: CASRQGARNTGELFF.

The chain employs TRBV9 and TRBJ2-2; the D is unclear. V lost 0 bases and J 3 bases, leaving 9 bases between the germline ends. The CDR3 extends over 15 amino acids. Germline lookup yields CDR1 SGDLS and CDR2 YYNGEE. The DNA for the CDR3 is TGTGCCAGCAGCGTAGCTACGATCCACACCGGGGAGCTGTTTTTT. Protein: CASSVATIHTGELFF.

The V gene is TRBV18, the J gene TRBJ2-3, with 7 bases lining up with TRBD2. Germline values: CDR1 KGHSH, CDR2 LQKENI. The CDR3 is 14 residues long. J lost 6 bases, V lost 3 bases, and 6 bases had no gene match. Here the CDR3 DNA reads TGTGCCAGCTCACCGGGTACTAGCGCGGATACGCAGTATTTT. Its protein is CASSPGTSADTQYF. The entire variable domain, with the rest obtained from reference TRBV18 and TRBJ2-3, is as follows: NAGVMQNPRHLVRRRGQEARLRCSPMKGHSHVYWYRQLPEEGLKFMVYLQKENIIDESGMPKERFSAEFPKEGPSILRIQQVVRGDSAAYFCASSPGTSADTQYFGPGTRLTVL.

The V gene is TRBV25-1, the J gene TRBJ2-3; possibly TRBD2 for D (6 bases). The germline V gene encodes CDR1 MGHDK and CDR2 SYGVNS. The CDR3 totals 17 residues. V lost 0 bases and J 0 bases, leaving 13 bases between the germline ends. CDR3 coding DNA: TGTGCCAGCAGTGAATATTTAGCGGACCCTAGCACAGATACGCAGTATTTT. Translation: CASSEYLADPSTDTQYF.

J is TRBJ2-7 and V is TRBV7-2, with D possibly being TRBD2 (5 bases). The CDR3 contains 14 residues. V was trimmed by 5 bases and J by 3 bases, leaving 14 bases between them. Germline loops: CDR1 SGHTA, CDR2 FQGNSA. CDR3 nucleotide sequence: TGTGCCAGCAGCCCGGACTCCTATAGCTACGAGCAGTACTTC. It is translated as CASSPDSYSYEQYF.

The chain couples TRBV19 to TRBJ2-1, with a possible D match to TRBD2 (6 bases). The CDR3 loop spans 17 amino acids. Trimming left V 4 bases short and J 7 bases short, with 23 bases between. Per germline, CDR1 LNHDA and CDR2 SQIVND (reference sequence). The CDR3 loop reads CASSRPTQLGGFNEQFF. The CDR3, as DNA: TGTGCCAGTAGTAGGCCCACTCAACTCGGGGGTTTTAATGAGCAGTTCTTC.

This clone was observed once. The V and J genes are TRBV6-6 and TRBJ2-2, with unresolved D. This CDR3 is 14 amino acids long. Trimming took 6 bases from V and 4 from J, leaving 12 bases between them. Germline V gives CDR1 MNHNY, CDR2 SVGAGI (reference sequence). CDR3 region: CASSPPGFTGELFF. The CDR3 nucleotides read TGTGCCAGCAGCCCCCCTGGATTCACCGGGGAGCTGTTTTTT.

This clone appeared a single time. CDR3 nucleotide sequence: TGTGCCAGCTCACCAGCAGTACAGACCCAGTACTTC. Translation: CASSPAVQTQYF. This rearrangement joins TRBV7-9 to TRBJ2-5; D gene unclear. The CDR3 totals 12 residues. V gave up 8 bases and J gave up 6 bases, with 13 bases separating them. The germline V gene encodes CDR1 SEHNR and CDR2 FQNEAQ (reference sequence).

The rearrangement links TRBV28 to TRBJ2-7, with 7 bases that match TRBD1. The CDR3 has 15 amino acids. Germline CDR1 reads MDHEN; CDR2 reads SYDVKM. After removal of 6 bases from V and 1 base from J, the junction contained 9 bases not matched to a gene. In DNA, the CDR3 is TGTGCCAGCAGCCCCGGGACAGCCGTATCCTACGAGCAGTACTTC. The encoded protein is CASSPGTAVSYEQYF.

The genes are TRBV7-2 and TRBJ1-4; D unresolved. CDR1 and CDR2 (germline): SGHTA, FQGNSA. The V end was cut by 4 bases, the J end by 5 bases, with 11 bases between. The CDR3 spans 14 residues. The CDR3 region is CASSSTRMNEKLFF. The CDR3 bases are TGTGCCAGCAGCTCTACACGTATGAATGAAAAACTGTTTTTT.

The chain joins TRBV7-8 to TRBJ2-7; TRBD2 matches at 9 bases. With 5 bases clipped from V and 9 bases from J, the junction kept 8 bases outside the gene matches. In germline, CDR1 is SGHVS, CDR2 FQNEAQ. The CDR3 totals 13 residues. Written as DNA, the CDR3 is TGTGCCAGCAGCCCCCCTAGCGGGATAGTGCAGTACTTC. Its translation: CASSPPSGIVQYF.

The CDR3 here is CASSYQLHQETQYF. In nucleotides, the CDR3 is TGCGCCAGCAGCTACCAGTTGCATCAAGAGACCCAGTACTTC. The chain recombines TRBV4-3 with TRBJ2-5; D is undetermined. Germline V gives CDR1 LGHNA, CDR2 YSLEER. The CDR3 is 14 residues long. V was pared by 5 bases and J by 2 bases, with 12 bases between.

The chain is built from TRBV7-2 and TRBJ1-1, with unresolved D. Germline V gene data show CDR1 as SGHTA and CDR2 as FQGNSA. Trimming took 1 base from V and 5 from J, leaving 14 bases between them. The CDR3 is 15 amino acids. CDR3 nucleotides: TGTGCCAGCAGCTTAGATCCGGGGAGGAGGACTGAAGCTTTCTTT. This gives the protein CASSLDPGRRTEAFF.

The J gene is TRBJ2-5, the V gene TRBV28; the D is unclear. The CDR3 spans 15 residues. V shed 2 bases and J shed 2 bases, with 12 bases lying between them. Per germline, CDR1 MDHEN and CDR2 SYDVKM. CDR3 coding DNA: TGTGCCAGCAGTTTAAGGACGGACGGGCAAGAGACCCAGTACTTC. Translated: CASSLRTDGQETQYF.

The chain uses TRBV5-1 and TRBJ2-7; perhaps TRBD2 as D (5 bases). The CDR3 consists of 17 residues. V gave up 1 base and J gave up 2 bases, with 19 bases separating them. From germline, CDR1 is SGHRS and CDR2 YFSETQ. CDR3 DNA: TGCGCCAGCAGCTTGACGCTCGCCGGAGGAAAAACCTACGAGCAGTACTTC. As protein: CASSLTLAGGKTYEQYF.

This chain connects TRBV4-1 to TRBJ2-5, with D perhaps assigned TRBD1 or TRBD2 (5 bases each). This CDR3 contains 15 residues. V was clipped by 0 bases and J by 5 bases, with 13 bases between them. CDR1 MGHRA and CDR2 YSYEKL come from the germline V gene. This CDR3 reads CASSQDGTSRETQYF. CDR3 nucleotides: TGCGCCAGCAGCCAAGATGGGACGAGTCGGGAGACCCAGTACTTC.

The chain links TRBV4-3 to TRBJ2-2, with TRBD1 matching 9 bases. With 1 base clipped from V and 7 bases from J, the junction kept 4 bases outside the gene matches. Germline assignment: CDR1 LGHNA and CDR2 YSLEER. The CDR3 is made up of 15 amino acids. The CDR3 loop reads CASSQGQGDVGELFF. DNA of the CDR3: TGCGCCAGCAGCCAAGGACAGGGGGATGTCGGGGAGCTGTTTTTT.

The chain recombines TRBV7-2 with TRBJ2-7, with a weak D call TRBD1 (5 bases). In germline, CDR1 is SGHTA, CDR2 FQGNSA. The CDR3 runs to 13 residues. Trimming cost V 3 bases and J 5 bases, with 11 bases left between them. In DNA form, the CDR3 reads TGTGCCAGCAGCTTGTCACAGGTCAACGAGCAGTACTTC. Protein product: CASSLSQVNEQYF. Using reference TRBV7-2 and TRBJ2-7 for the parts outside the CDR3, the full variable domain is GAGVSQSPSNKVTEKGKDVELRCDPISGHTALYWYRQSLGQGLEFLIYFQGNSAPDKSGLPSDRFSAERTGGSVSTLTIQRTQQEDSAVYLCASSLSQVNEQYFGPGTRLTVT.

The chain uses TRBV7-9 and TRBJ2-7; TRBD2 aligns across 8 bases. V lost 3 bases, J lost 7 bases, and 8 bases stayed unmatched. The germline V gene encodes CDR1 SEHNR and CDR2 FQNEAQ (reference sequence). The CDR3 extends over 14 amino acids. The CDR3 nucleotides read TGTGCCAGCAGCTTCCTGAGCGGGAGAGAAGAGCAGTACTTC. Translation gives CASSFLSGREEQYF.

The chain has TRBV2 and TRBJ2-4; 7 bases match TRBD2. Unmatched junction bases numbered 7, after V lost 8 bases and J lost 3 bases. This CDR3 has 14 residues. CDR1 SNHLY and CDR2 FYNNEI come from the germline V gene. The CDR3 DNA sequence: TGTGCCAGCCGGGAGGAATCGATCAAAAACATTCAGTACTTC. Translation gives CASREESIKNIQYF. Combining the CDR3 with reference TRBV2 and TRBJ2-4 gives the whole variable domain EPEVTQTPSHQVTQMGQEVILRCVPISNHLYFYWYRQILGQKVEFLVSFYNNEISEKSEIFDDQFSVERPDGSNFTLKIRSTKLEDSAMYFCASREESIKNIQYFGAGTRLSVL.

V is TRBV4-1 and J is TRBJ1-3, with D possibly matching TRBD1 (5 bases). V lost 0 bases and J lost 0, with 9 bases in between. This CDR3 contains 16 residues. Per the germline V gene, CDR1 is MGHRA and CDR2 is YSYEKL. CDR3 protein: CASSQDRGTSGNTIYF. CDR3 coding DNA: TGCGCCAGCAGCCAAGATCGGGGGACCTCTGGAAACACCATATATTTT.